Listed below are T cell receptor beta chains from one sample, sequenced in a study of T cell responses to AZD1222 COVID-19 vaccine. Sequencing used immunoSEQ multiplex PCR; TCRdb keeps in-frame clones, though not all of them. The repertoire has 150,000 or so clones, approximately 85% of them found once; the top ten carry around 8%. The sequencing here drew on peripheral blood, taken on day 0 of AZD1222 vaccination. Receptors were obtained from an adult in good health. Both conserved end residues are part of each CDR3. The order of the fields is D gene, CDR3 length, V gene, J gene, clone size, CDR3 protein, CDR3 DNA. A D gene is named only where the DNA matches it firmly. A clone size is listed for some rows: how often the clone was seen (once, few, many), or a class if it is expanded.

d_call: -
cdr3_length: 15
v_call: TRBV21-1
j_call: TRBJ1-6
clone_size: -
cdr3_aa: CASSKRSARRSPLHF
cdr3_nt: TGTGCCAGCAGCAAAAGGTCTGCGCGGCGTTCACCCCTCCACTTT

d_call: -
cdr3_length: 17
v_call: TRBV4-2
j_call: TRBJ1-4
clone_size: -
cdr3_aa: CASSREPGSQGGEKLFF
cdr3_nt: TGTGCCAGCAGCCGAGAGCCCGGGTCCCAGGGTGGGGAAAAACTGTTTTTT

d_call: TRBD1
cdr3_length: 14
v_call: TRBV5-1
j_call: TRBJ1-2
clone_size: -
cdr3_aa: CASSRTTGVDGYTF
cdr3_nt: TGCGCCAGCAGCCGAACAACAGGGGTTGATGGCTACACCTTC

d_call: TRBD2
cdr3_length: 15
v_call: TRBV4-1
j_call: TRBJ2-7
clone_size: once
cdr3_aa: CASSLRTSGAYEQYF
cdr3_nt: TGCGCCAGCAGCCTCCGGACTAGCGGAGCCTACGAGCAGTACTTC

d_call: -
cdr3_length: 17
v_call: TRBV7-4
j_call: TRBJ1-5
clone_size: -
cdr3_aa: CASSLILGQPSNQPQHF
cdr3_nt: TGTGCCAGCAGCTTAATATTGGGACAACCGAGCAATCAGCCCCAGCATTTT

d_call: TRBD2
cdr3_length: 16
v_call: TRBV29-1
j_call: TRBJ2-1
clone_size: -
cdr3_aa: CSAGGSSGASYNEQFF
cdr3_nt: TGCAGCGCTGGGGGTTCTAGCGGGGCTTCCTACAATGAGCAGTTCTTC

d_call: -
cdr3_length: 15
v_call: TRBV27
j_call: TRBJ2-7
clone_size: -
cdr3_aa: CASSPNGVRAYEQYF
cdr3_nt: TGTGCCAGCAGTCCTAACGGGGTTCGGGCCTACGAGCAGTACTTC

d_call: -
cdr3_length: 13
v_call: TRBV3-1/TRBV3-2
j_call: TRBJ2-3
clone_size: -
cdr3_aa: CASSRVSVGTQYF
cdr3_nt: TGTGCCAGCAGCCGCGTTAGCGTCGGTACGCAGTATTTT

d_call: -
cdr3_length: 13
v_call: TRBV10-1
j_call: TRBJ2-7
clone_size: -
cdr3_aa: CASSPSGSYEQYF
cdr3_nt: TGCGCCAGCAGTCCGTCGGGGTCCTACGAGCAGTACTTC

d_call: -
cdr3_length: 15
v_call: TRBV11-2
j_call: TRBJ2-1
clone_size: -
cdr3_aa: CASSLGPGSNNEQFF
cdr3_nt: TGTGCCAGCAGCTTAGGGCCCGGGTCGAACAATGAGCAGTTCTTC

d_call: -
cdr3_length: 15
v_call: TRBV28
j_call: TRBJ2-2
clone_size: -
cdr3_aa: CASGAGAVNTGELFF
cdr3_nt: TGTGCCAGCGGCGCCGGGGCAGTGAACACCGGGGAGCTGTTTTTT

d_call: -
cdr3_length: 16
v_call: TRBV7-7
j_call: TRBJ1-3
clone_size: -
cdr3_aa: CASSVEWDPLGDTIYF
cdr3_nt: TGTGCCAGCAGTGTAGAGTGGGACCCTCTTGGGGACACCATATATTTT

d_call: -
cdr3_length: 13
v_call: TRBV25-1
j_call: TRBJ1-5
clone_size: few
cdr3_aa: CASSAEGGQPQHF
cdr3_nt: TGTGCCAGCAGTGCCGAGGGGGGCCAGCCCCAGCATTTT

d_call: TRBD2
cdr3_length: 16
v_call: TRBV5-4
j_call: TRBJ2-2
clone_size: -
cdr3_aa: CASSSWTSGNTGELFF
cdr3_nt: TGTGCCAGCAGCTCGTGGACTAGCGGGAACACCGGGGAGCTGTTTTTT

d_call: TRBD1
cdr3_length: 15
v_call: TRBV29-1
j_call: TRBJ2-3
clone_size: few
cdr3_aa: CSVDEGARGTDTQYF
cdr3_nt: TGCAGCGTTGACGAGGGGGCCAGAGGCACAGATACGCAGTATTTT

d_call: -
cdr3_length: 13
v_call: TRBV5-1
j_call: TRBJ2-4
clone_size: -
cdr3_aa: CASSLDSTPGQYF
cdr3_nt: TGCGCCAGCAGCTTGGATAGCACCCCTGGCCAGTACTTC

d_call: TRBD1
cdr3_length: 14
v_call: TRBV6-5
j_call: TRBJ2-1
clone_size: once
cdr3_aa: CASRDRGSYNEQFF
cdr3_nt: TGTGCCAGCAGAGACAGGGGCTCCTACAATGAGCAGTTCTTC

d_call: -
cdr3_length: 15
v_call: TRBV27
j_call: TRBJ1-1
clone_size: -
cdr3_aa: CASSLGTDPNVEAFF
cdr3_nt: TGTGCCAGCAGTTTAGGGACTGATCCCAACGTTGAAGCTTTCTTT

d_call: -
cdr3_length: 14
v_call: TRBV27
j_call: TRBJ2-7
clone_size: -
cdr3_aa: CASSLVGGTYEQYF
cdr3_nt: TGTGCCAGCAGTTTAGTGGGAGGCACCTACGAGCAGTACTTC

d_call: TRBD1
cdr3_length: 14
v_call: TRBV19
j_call: TRBJ2-7
clone_size: -
cdr3_aa: CASTIPGGTGEQYF
cdr3_nt: TGTGCCAGTACGATTCCAGGGGGCACGGGAGAGCAGTACTTC

d_call: TRBD2
cdr3_length: 19
v_call: TRBV19
j_call: TRBJ2-1
clone_size: -
cdr3_aa: CASSGGLAGALLTYNEQFF
cdr3_nt: TGTGCCAGTAGTGGGGGACTAGCGGGAGCATTACTCACGTACAATGAGCAGTTCTTC

d_call: TRBD2
cdr3_length: 15
v_call: TRBV30
j_call: TRBJ2-1
clone_size: -
cdr3_aa: CAWSAPSGAYNEQFF
cdr3_nt: TGTGCCTGGAGTGCTCCTAGCGGGGCCTACAATGAGCAGTTCTTC

d_call: -
cdr3_length: 15
v_call: TRBV18
j_call: TRBJ2-7
clone_size: -
cdr3_aa: CASSPYRGAFDEQYF
cdr3_nt: TGTGCCAGCTCACCGTACCGGGGGGCTTTTGACGAGCAGTACTTC

d_call: TRBD2
cdr3_length: 15
v_call: TRBV5-1
j_call: TRBJ2-1
clone_size: -
cdr3_aa: CASSLIGTAGGEQFF
cdr3_nt: TGCGCCAGCAGCTTGATAGGTACGGCGGGAGGAGAGCAGTTCTTC

d_call: TRBD2
cdr3_length: 15
v_call: TRBV5-8
j_call: TRBJ2-1
clone_size: -
cdr3_aa: CASSLGVAGASEQFF
cdr3_nt: TGTGCCAGCAGCTTGGGGGTAGCGGGAGCTAGTGAGCAGTTCTTC

d_call: -
cdr3_length: 15
v_call: TRBV6-5
j_call: TRBJ2-3
clone_size: -
cdr3_aa: CASSYSFPTGDTQYF
cdr3_nt: TGTGCCAGCAGTTACAGCTTCCCGACCGGAGATACGCAGTATTTT

d_call: -
cdr3_length: 13
v_call: TRBV5-5
j_call: TRBJ1-6
clone_size: -
cdr3_aa: CATGGGYNSPLHF
cdr3_nt: TGTGCCACCGGCGGGGGATACAATTCACCCCTCCACTTT

d_call: -
cdr3_length: 18
v_call: TRBV11-3
j_call: TRBJ2-1
clone_size: -
cdr3_aa: CASSANNRASNYSNEQFF
cdr3_nt: TGTGCCAGCAGCGCTAATAACAGGGCATCAAATTACTCCAATGAGCAGTTCTTC

d_call: -
cdr3_length: 15
v_call: TRBV18
j_call: TRBJ1-3
clone_size: -
cdr3_aa: CASSPGTGSGNTIYF
cdr3_nt: TGTGCCAGCTCACCTGGGACGGGCTCTGGAAACACCATATATTTT

d_call: -
cdr3_length: 13
v_call: TRBV12-3/TRBV12-4
j_call: TRBJ1-2
clone_size: few
cdr3_aa: CASSLGIRLGYTF
cdr3_nt: TGTGCCAGCAGTTTGGGGATCAGGTTAGGCTACACCTTC

d_call: -
cdr3_length: 10
v_call: TRBV30
j_call: TRBJ1-1
clone_size: -
cdr3_aa: CAGTFTEAFF
cdr3_nt: TGTGCAGGGACATTCACTGAAGCTTTCTTT

d_call: TRBD1
cdr3_length: 15
v_call: TRBV28
j_call: TRBJ1-1
clone_size: -
cdr3_aa: CASSLSGQGYTEAFF
cdr3_nt: TGTGCCAGCAGTTTATCGGGACAGGGGTACACTGAAGCTTTCTTT

d_call: TRBD2
cdr3_length: 16
v_call: TRBV7-2
j_call: TRBJ2-7
clone_size: once
cdr3_aa: CASSLVVSSGTYEQYF
cdr3_nt: TGTGCCAGCAGCTTAGTGGTTTCTAGCGGCACCTACGAGCAGTACTTC

d_call: TRBD1
cdr3_length: 14
v_call: TRBV10-3
j_call: TRBJ1-2
clone_size: -
cdr3_aa: CAIGRQGPHYGYTF
cdr3_nt: TGTGCCATCGGACGACAGGGCCCCCACTATGGCTACACCTTC

d_call: TRBD1
cdr3_length: 15
v_call: TRBV7-9
j_call: TRBJ2-7
clone_size: -
cdr3_aa: CASSLRDRAVDEQYF
cdr3_nt: TGTGCCAGCAGCCTCCGGGACAGGGCGGTCGACGAGCAGTACTTC

d_call: TRBD1
cdr3_length: 15
v_call: TRBV30
j_call: TRBJ1-2
clone_size: -
cdr3_aa: CAWSLGGDSLYGYTF
cdr3_nt: TGTGCCTGGAGTCTGGGTGGGGACAGTCTCTATGGCTACACCTTC

d_call: -
cdr3_length: 13
v_call: TRBV19
j_call: TRBJ1-1
clone_size: -
cdr3_aa: CASSPSGGTEAFF
cdr3_nt: TGTGCCAGTAGTCCCTCCGGAGGCACTGAAGCTTTCTTT

d_call: -
cdr3_length: 16
v_call: TRBV7-9
j_call: TRBJ1-4
clone_size: -
cdr3_aa: CASSLGGPTTNEKLFF
cdr3_nt: TGTGCCAGCAGCTTGGGGGGGCCTACAACTAATGAAAAACTGTTTTTT